The clone carrying this TCR beta chain was counted only a few times. What it recognizes is unknown. Sample-barcoded 5' priming and a J-beta primer mix drove a second PCR of roughly 6 to 12 cycles. Each cDNA was tagged by a template-switch adaptor containing 12 random nucleotides. TCRdb recomputed calls from the 5' RACE reads with MiXCR, one row per CDR3 protein. Here the sample spans about 930,000 distinct CDR3 sequences, under 35% being singletons. The source of the sample is a study of blood T cells in healthy people across ages. Study findings and constraints: CMV status of donors was unknown, possibly confounding expanded clonotype changes.

J gave up 2 bases and V 7 bases, and 4 bases lay outside the gene matches. CDR1 MDHEN and CDR2 SYDVKM come from the germline V gene. The CDR3 totals 13 residues. These same records also appear under a second study, on T cells of mothers and their children.

Specimen: blood. The chain is built from TRBV28 and TRBJ2-7, with 8 bases fitting TRBD2. This sequence originates from a middle-aged woman in good health. This CDR3 reads CASIRLAPYEQYF. The CDR3 region has the DNA TGTGCCAGCATAAGACTAGCGCCCTACGAGCAGTACTTC.